This TCR beta chain was profiled in a study of identical twins. Every sampled donor was Caucasian and healthy. This CDR3 region has 15 residues. The germline V gene encodes CDR1 SQVTM and CDR2 ANQGSEA. Trimming pared 7 bases from V and 0 bases from J, leaving 18 bases between. In TCRdb, the 5' RACE reads were re-called with MiXCR into one record per CDR3 protein. The sample consists of a few hundred thousand distinct CDR3 sequences, approximately 8.7% of them appearing once. This clonotype was counted a few times. Its antigen is unknown. Whole-study results and caveats: Weaker excess sharing between twins was seen in beta out-of-frame sequences. Out-of-frame TCR alpha sharing in monozygotic twins exceeded recombination model predictions. Conclusions leaned on cross-sectional statistical analysis and did not track the same donors over time.

V and J are TRBV29-1 and TRBJ1-1, with no clear D. Input material: naive T cells sorted from blood. The TCR sequence derives from a woman in her fifties or sixties in good health. Here the CDR3 reads CSANQPGRMNTEAFF. The CDR3 nucleotides read TGCAGCGCCAATCAGCCTGGTAGGATGAACACTGAAGCTTTCTTT.